The clone carrying this TCR beta chain appeared once. What it recognizes is unknown. Ipilimumab-mediated CTLA-4 blockade plus focal radiation was given to patients having chemo-refractory metastatic non-small-cell lung cancer. The repertoire was sequenced with immunoSEQ multiplex PCR; TCRdb's copy has only in-frame clones and lacks some. The sample includes 70,000 to 95,000 clones, around 83% of them seen just once. This entry belongs to a study of radiotherapy plus CTLA-4 blockade in lung cancer. The overall study: Around 20% of enrolled patients responded objectively, and approximately 30% had disease control. Overall study results and limits: Reports state that early shifts in blood T cell clones, with interferon-beta, best predicted response. Tumor-derived TCR clones expanded in blood after radiotherapy plus ipilimumab.

This CDR3 spans 15 amino acids. V shed 5 bases and J shed 2 bases, with 13 bases lying between them. Germline loops: CDR1 MNHEY, CDR2 SVGAGI. The TCR was taken from a human donor with non-small cell lung cancer that progressed on radiotherapy plus ipilimumab. The chain links TRBV6-5 to TRBJ1-5; D not resolved. This specimen was peripheral blood, taken from a patient treated with radiotherapy plus ipilimumab. The CDR3 here is CASSVVGLGNQPQHF. Written as DNA, the CDR3 is TGTGCCAGCAGTGTTGTGGGTTTGGGCAATCAGCCCCAGCATTTT.